The rows below give T cell receptor beta chains drawn from one sample of a study of OX40 agonist ivuxolimab in advanced cancers. The repertoire was sequenced with immunoSEQ multiplex PCR; TCRdb's copy has only in-frame clones and lacks some. The repertoire holds about 72,000 clones, around nine tenths seen once, with roughly 0.9% in the top ten. Sample: CD4+ or CD8+ T cells sorted from blood, taken in a trial of the OX40 agonist ivuxolimab. The receptors were gathered from an adult with an advanced solid tumor such as melanoma, head and neck, liver or kidney cancer. CDR3s include the opening cysteine and the closing phenylalanine or tryptophan. Fields, in order: CDR3 protein, CDR3 DNA, D gene, clone size, J gene, V gene. D genes are given only for firm matches. The size entry is marked missing in some rows and otherwise reads once, few, many or a size class.

CASSLQGAGNEQFF	TGTGCCAGCAGCTTACAGGGGGCCGGCAATGAGCAGTTCTTC	TRBD1	-	TRBJ2-1	TRBV7-2
CASIKNSNQPQHF	TGTGCCAGCATAAAGAATAGCAATCAGCCCCAGCATTTT	-	once	TRBJ1-5	TRBV5-8
CSVEDLGGYSSGANVLTF	TGCAGCGTTGAAGATCTGGGGGGCTATAGCTCTGGGGCCAACGTCCTGACTTTC	-	once	TRBJ2-6	TRBV29-1
CASSSRGGDRGTDTQYF	TGTGCCAGCAGCTCCAGAGGGGGGGACAGGGGTACAGATACGCAGTATTTT	TRBD1	-	TRBJ2-3	TRBV7-9
CATGSGAGGERTQYF	TGTGCCACCGGGTCCGGAGCGGGGGGCGAGCGGACCCAGTACTTC	TRBD2	-	TRBJ2-5	TRBV6-5
CASSQLRGKAGTEAFF	TGTGCCAGCAGCCAATTGCGGGGGAAGGCCGGCACTGAAGCTTTCTTT	-	-	TRBJ1-1	TRBV14
CASSGHSDSEQFF	TGCGCCAGCAGCGGTCACAGTGACAGTGAGCAGTTCTTC	-	-	TRBJ2-1	TRBV5-1
CASSGGRGQEQYF	TGTGCCAGCAGTGGAGGCAGGGGGCAAGAGCAGTACTTC	TRBD1	-	TRBJ2-7	TRBV25-1
CASSAGGHNNEQFF	TGTGCCAGCAGCGCCGGGGGACACAACAATGAGCAGTTCTTC	-	-	TRBJ2-1	TRBV28
CASSLEPWGGQETQYF	TGTGCCAGCAGTCTCGAACCTTGGGGGGGCCAAGAGACCCAGTACTTC	TRBD2	-	TRBJ2-5	TRBV27
CASSQWGREQYF	TGTGCCAGCAGCCAATGGGGGCGCGAGCAGTACTTC	-	-	TRBJ2-7	TRBV4-2
CASSNHMNTEAFF	TGTGCCAGTAGCAACCATATGAACACTGAAGCTTTCTTT	-	-	TRBJ1-1	TRBV19
CASKNPGSVSSGNTIYF	TGTGCCAGCAAGAATCCAGGGAGCGTCAGCTCTGGAAACACCATATATTTT	-	-	TRBJ1-3	TRBV28
CASSQNAGAANTGELFF	TGCGCCAGCAGCCAGAACGCGGGGGCAGCGAACACCGGGGAGCTGTTTTTT	-	-	TRBJ2-2	TRBV4-1
CASSYGRRSGEQYF	TGTGCCAGCAGTTACGGAAGAAGGTCGGGGGAGCAGTACTTC	-	-	TRBJ2-7	TRBV6-5
CASSVNADTQYF	TGTGCCAGCAGCGTAAACGCGGATACGCAGTATTTT	-	-	TRBJ2-3	TRBV7-3
CASSSHSGTVSYTF	TGTGCCAGCAGTTCTCACAGTGGCACCGTCAGCTACACCTTC	-	-	TRBJ1-2	TRBV28
CASSLVGPGELFF	TGCGCCAGCAGCTTGGTAGGGCCCGGGGAGCTGTTTTTT	-	-	TRBJ2-2	TRBV5-1
CSVEGTDPDTQYF	TGCAGCGTTGAAGGGACGGATCCAGATACGCAGTATTTT	-	-	TRBJ2-3	TRBV29-1
CASSLIRDPAYEQYF	TGTGCCAGCAGCTTAATACGGGACCCCGCCTACGAGCAGTACTTC	-	-	TRBJ2-7	TRBV7-2
CASSFRDSTDTQYF	TGCGCCAGCAGCTTCCGGGACAGCACAGATACGCAGTATTTT	-	-	TRBJ2-3	TRBV5-1
CASSMAAQPQHF	TGTGCCAGTAGTATGGCAGCCCAGCCCCAGCATTTT	-	few	TRBJ1-5	TRBV19
CASSLAGNEKLFF	TGTGCCAGCAGCTTGGCAGGGAACGAAAAACTGTTTTTT	-	-	TRBJ1-4	TRBV5-4
CASRIGPGRSYEQYF	TGTGCCAGCAGAATCGGACCGGGACGCTCCTACGAGCAGTACTTC	-	-	TRBJ2-7	TRBV6-1
CASSLAGGNQETQYF	TGCGCCAGCAGCTTGGCGGGGGGAAACCAAGAGACCCAGTACTTC	TRBD2	-	TRBJ2-5	TRBV5-1
CASRGFPLQETQYF	TGTGCCAGCAGAGGGTTCCCACTCCAAGAGACCCAGTACTTC	-	-	TRBJ2-5	TRBV28
CASSPRRQENSGANVLTF	TGTGCCAGCTCACCACGGAGACAGGAAAATTCTGGGGCCAACGTCCTGACTTTC	-	-	TRBJ2-6	TRBV18
CASSPVIGADTQYF	TGTGCCAGCAGCCCCGTGATCGGCGCAGATACGCAGTATTTT	-	-	TRBJ2-3	TRBV5-6
CASRKQGTLLGYTF	TGTGCCAGCAGAAAACAGGGAACGTTGTTGGGCTACACCTTC	-	-	TRBJ1-2	TRBV5-6
CASSLVGHHQETQYF	TGCGCCAGCAGCTTGGTCGGACACCACCAAGAGACCCAGTACTTC	-	once	TRBJ2-5	TRBV5-1
CATSRDFGQPQHF	TGTGCCACCAGCAGAGATTTCGGTCAGCCCCAGCATTTT	-	-	TRBJ1-5	TRBV15
CASRRDSMNTEAFF	TGTGCCAGTAGGCGGGACAGCATGAACACTGAAGCTTTCTTT	TRBD1	-	TRBJ1-1	TRBV19
CASSDVRGGGDTQYF	TGTGCCAGCAGTGACGTACGCGGGGGGGGCGATACGCAGTATTTT	TRBD2	-	TRBJ2-3	TRBV6-1
CASSLVGNSGNTIYF	TGTGCCAGCAGCTTAGTGGGGAACTCTGGAAACACCATATATTTT	-	-	TRBJ1-3	TRBV7-2
CASSQGLGARQLFF	TGTGCCAGCAGCCAAGGTTTGGGGGCGCGTCAGCTGTTTTTT	-	few	TRBJ2-2	TRBV14
CAWERGQGYGYTF	TGTGCCTGGGAGAGGGGGCAGGGCTATGGCTACACCTTC	TRBD1	-	TRBJ1-2	TRBV30
CASSLGRRETSSYEQYF	TGTGCCAGCAGCTTAGGTCGACGGGAGACGAGCTCCTACGAGCAGTACTTC	-	-	TRBJ2-7	TRBV7-9
CASRLNPGGSGELFF	TGTGCCAGCAGATTAAACCCAGGAGGCTCCGGGGAGCTGTTTTTT	-	once	TRBJ2-2	TRBV6-5
CASSELAGGADTQYF	TGTGCCAGCAGTGAACTAGCGGGGGGTGCAGATACGCAGTATTTT	TRBD2	-	TRBJ2-3	TRBV28
CASSLLQGGNYEQYF	TGTGCCAGCAGTTTATTGCAGGGGGGGAACTACGAGCAGTACTTC	-	-	TRBJ2-7	TRBV28
CASTRTGRNEQYF	TGTGCCAGCACCCGGACAGGAAGAAACGAGCAGTACTTC	TRBD1	-	TRBJ2-7	TRBV28
CASTWTGGPYEQYF	TGTGCCAGCACTTGGACAGGGGGCCCCTACGAGCAGTACTTC	TRBD1	-	TRBJ2-7	TRBV6-5
CASSHGGGADTQYF	TGTGCCAGCAGCCACGGCGGGGGGGCAGATACGCAGTATTTT	TRBD2	-	TRBJ2-3	TRBV4-2
CASSFRGWMETQYF	TGTGCCAGCAGTTTCAGGGGATGGATGGAGACCCAGTACTTC	-	-	TRBJ2-5	TRBV28
CASSPRQVGGYTF	TGTGCCAGCAGCCCCCGACAGGTTGGCGGCTACACCTTC	-	-	TRBJ1-2	TRBV6-1
CASSPPGQGSSPLHF	TGTGCCAGCTCACCACCGGGGCAGGGAAGTTCACCCCTCCACTTT	-	-	TRBJ1-6	TRBV18
CASSLGHSGGLNF	TGTGCCAGCAGTTTGGGGCACTCTGGGGGGTTAAACTTC	-	-	TRBJ2-7	TRBV28
CASSRVNTEAFF	TGTGCCAGCAGTCGAGTGAACACTGAAGCTTTCTTT	-	-	TRBJ1-1	TRBV6-6